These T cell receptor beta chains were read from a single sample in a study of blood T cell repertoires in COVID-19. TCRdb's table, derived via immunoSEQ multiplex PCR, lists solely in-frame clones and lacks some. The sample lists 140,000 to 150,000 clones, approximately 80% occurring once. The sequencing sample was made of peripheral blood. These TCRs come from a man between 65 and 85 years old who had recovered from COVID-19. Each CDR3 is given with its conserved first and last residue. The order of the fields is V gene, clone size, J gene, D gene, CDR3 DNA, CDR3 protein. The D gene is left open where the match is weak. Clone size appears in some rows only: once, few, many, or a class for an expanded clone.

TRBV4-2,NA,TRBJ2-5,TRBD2,TGTGCCAGCAGCCAAGATCGCAGCGGGAGCGATGAGACCCAGTACTTC,CASSQDRSGSDETQYF
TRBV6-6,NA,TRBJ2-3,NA,TGTGCCAGCAGTCGGGGGGCAGGGGACACAGATACGCAGTATTTT,CASSRGAGDTDTQYF
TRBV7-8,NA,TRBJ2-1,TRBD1,TGTGCCAGCAGCTTTTCGGACAGGGGAAAAGGTGAGCAGTTCTTC,CASSFSDRGKGEQFF
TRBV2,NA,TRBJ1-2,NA,TGTGCCAGCAGTGAACACCCGGAGGGCTACACCTTC,CASSEHPEGYTF
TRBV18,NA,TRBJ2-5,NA,TGTGCCAGCTCATTAGGAGTCCAAGAGACCCAGTACTTC,CASSLGVQETQYF
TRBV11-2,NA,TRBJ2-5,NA,TGTGCCAGCAGCCTCACGAATGGCGGAGAGACCCAGTACTTC,CASSLTNGGETQYF
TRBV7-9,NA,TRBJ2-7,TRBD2,TGTGCCAGCAGCCCCCGGACTAGCGGTTTATACGAGCAGTACTTC,CASSPRTSGLYEQYF
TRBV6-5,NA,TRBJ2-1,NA,TGTGCCAGCAGTTACGCGACTCAACCTAATGAGCAGTTCTTC,CASSYATQPNEQFF
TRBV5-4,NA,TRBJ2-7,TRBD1,TGTGCCAGCAGCTTACCGGGACAGGGGTTTTCCTACGAGCAGTACTTC,CASSLPGQGFSYEQYF
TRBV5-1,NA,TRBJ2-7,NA,TGCGCCAGCAGCCCCGAGCGACCTGAATACCTTTACGAGCAGTACTTC,CASSPERPEYLYEQYF
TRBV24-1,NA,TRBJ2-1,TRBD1,TGTGCCACCGGAAGGACAGGGGGCAGTGAGCAGTTCTTC,CATGRTGGSEQFF
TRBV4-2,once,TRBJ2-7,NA,TGTGCCAGCAGCCAAGATCTCGCGGGACCGGCGTACGAGCAGTACTTC,CASSQDLAGPAYEQYF
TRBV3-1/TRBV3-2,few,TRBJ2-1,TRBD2,TGTGCCAGCAGCCATGAGCGGGAGGGAGGGCAGTTCTTC,CASSHEREGGQFF
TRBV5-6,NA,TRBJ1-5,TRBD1,TGTGCCAGCAGTGTACAGGGGGCGAGGCCCCAGCATTTT,CASSVQGARPQHF
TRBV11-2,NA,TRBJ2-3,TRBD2,TGTGCCAGCAGCTCCCGGGGGAGCGGGAACCCAGATACGCAGTATTTT,CASSSRGSGNPDTQYF
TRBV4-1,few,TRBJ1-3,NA,TGCGCCAGCAGCCAGGCGGGGGGCTCTGGAAACACCATATATTTT,CASSQAGGSGNTIYF
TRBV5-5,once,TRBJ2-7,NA,TGTGCCAGCAGCTGGAGAGAGGGACTGTTCTCCTACGAGCAGTACTTC,CASSWREGLFSYEQYF
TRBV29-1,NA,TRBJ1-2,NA,TGCAGCGGCGAAGAGGGGCCCTGGGACTATGGCTACACCTTC,CSGEEGPWDYGYTF
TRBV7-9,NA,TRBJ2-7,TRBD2,TGTGCCAGCAGCTTAGGGACTAGCGGTAACTACGAGCAGTACTTC,CASSLGTSGNYEQYF
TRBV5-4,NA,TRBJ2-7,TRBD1,TGTGCCAGCAGCTTCGGGACAGGGGGCTACGAGCAGTACTTC,CASSFGTGGYEQYF
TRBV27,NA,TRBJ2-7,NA,TGTGCCAGCAGTTTAGCGGGCTACGAGCAGTACTTC,CASSLAGYEQYF
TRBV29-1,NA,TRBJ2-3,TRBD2,TGCAGCGTTGAAGCTAGCGGTACGCAGTATTTT,CSVEASGTQYF
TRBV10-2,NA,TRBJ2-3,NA,TGCGCCAGCAGTGAGGGGGAGGCCACAGATACGCAGTATTTT,CASSEGEATDTQYF
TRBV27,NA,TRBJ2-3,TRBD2,TGTGCCTTGAGGTCTAGCGGGGTTTCTAGCACAGATACGCAGTATTTT,CALRSSGVSSTDTQYF
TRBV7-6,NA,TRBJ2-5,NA,TGTGCCAGCAGCTTAGGGGAGAAGACCCAGTACTTC,CASSLGEKTQYF
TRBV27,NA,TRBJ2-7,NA,TGTGCCAGCAGTCTCTCTCTCGGGAGTCCCCACGAGCAGTACTTC,CASSLSLGSPHEQYF
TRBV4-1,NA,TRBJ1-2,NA,TGCGCCAGCAGCCAAGGGAGGAGGTATGGCTACACCTTC,CASSQGRRYGYTF
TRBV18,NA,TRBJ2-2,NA,TGTGCCAGCTCACCATGGGCGATCACCGGGGAGCTGTTTTTT,CASSPWAITGELFF
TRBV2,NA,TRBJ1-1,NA,TGTGCCAGCAATCTCTTAGGGGTTGGCACTGAAGCTTTCTTT,CASNLLGVGTEAFF
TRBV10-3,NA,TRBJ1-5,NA,TGTGCCATCAGTGGGACAGCGGGGGACCAGCCCCAGCATTTT,CAISGTAGDQPQHF
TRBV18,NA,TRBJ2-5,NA,TGTGCCAGCTCACCACCGGTGGGAAGGGGGACCCAGTACTTC,CASSPPVGRGTQYF
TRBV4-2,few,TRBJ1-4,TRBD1,TGTGCCAGCAGCCAAGACGACAGGGTGGGGGAAAAACTGTTTTTT,CASSQDDRVGEKLFF
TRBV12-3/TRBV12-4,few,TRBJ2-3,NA,TGTGCCAGCAGAATCACATATACGCAGTATTTT,CASRITYTQYF
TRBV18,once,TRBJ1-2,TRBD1,TGTGCCAGCTCATCCGAGACGGGACAGATCTATGGCTACACCTTC,CASSSETGQIYGYTF
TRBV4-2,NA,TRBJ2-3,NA,TGTGCCAGCAGCCAAGGAGGCCCCTCCACAGATACGCAGTATTTT,CASSQGGPSTDTQYF
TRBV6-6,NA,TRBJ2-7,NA,TGTGCCAGCAGTTACTCGTCATATACGAGCTACGAGCAGTACTTC,CASSYSSYTSYEQYF
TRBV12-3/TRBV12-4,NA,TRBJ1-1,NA,TGTGCCAGCACCTCCCGACAGATCGCTGAAGCTTTCTTT,CASTSRQIAEAFF
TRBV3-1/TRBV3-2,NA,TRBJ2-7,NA,TGTGCCAGCAGCCTGACTAGTTTTGAGCGCGAGCAGTACTTC,CASSLTSFEREQYF
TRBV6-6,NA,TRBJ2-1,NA,TGTGCCAGCAGTTACCCTTCTAATGAGCAGTTCTTC,CASSYPSNEQFF
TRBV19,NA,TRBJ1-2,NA,TGTGCCAGTAGTACCGGAAACAGGGTTAGCTATGGCTACACCTTC,CASSTGNRVSYGYTF
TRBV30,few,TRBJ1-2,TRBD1,TGTGCCTGGCGACAGGGGGGAAACCTTGGCTACACCTTC,CAWRQGGNLGYTF
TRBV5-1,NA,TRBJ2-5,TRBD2,TGCGCCAGCAGCGCCACTAGCGGGAGATTAGAGACCCAGTACTTC,CASSATSGRLETQYF
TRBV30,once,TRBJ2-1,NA,TGTGCCTGGTCCAGGGCGGGGACTTACAATGAGCAGTTCTTC,CAWSRAGTYNEQFF
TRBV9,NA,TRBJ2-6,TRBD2,TGTGCCAGCAGCGTAACGGGCAGGGTGACTAGCGGGAGCTCTGGGGCCAACGTCCTGACTTTC,CASSVTGRVTSGSSGANVLTF
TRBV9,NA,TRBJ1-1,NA,TGTGCCAGCAGCCGGGGTGGGGACACTGAAGCTTTCTTT,CASSRGGDTEAFF